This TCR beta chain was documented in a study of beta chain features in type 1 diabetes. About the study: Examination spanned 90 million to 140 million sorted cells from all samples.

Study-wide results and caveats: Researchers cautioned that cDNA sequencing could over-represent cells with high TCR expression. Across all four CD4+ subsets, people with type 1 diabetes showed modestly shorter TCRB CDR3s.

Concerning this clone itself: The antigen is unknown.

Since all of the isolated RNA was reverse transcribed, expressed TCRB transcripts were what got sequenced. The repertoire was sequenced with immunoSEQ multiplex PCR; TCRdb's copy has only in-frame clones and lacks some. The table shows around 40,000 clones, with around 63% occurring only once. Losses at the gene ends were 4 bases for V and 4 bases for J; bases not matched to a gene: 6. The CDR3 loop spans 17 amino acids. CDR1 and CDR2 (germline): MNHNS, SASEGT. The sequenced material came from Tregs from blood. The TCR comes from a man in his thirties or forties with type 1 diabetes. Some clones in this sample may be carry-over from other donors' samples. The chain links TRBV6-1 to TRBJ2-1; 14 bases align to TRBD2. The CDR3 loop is CASSVRTSGGRYNEQFF. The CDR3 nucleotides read TGTGCCAGCAGTGTGAGGACTAGCGGGGGGCGGTACAATGAGCAGTTCTTC.